The T cell receptor beta chain described here comes from a study of cytomegalovirus exposure and HLA in healthy donors. Study-level background: Among about 179 million T cells, an earlier analysis found about 110 million unique TCR beta sequences.

This CDR3 has 17 residues. Between the trimmed V and J ends, which lost 4 bases and 0 bases, there was a span of 16 bases. Germline V CDR1 and CDR2: SGDLS, YYNGEE. As to this clone: Its specificity is unknown.

Whole-study findings and limits: Across donors, presence/absence analyses took sequencing depth to be roughly uniform. Accurate prediction of HLA-A and HLA-B alleles (for most subjects) was reportedly achieved from TCR beta sequences.

With 60 Vbeta and 13 Jbeta primers, the PCR was carried out. Data came from immunoSEQ multiplex PCR; TCRdb stores just in-frame clones and leaves some out. The profile shows about 130,000 clones, roughly 78% of them singletons. V usage is TRBV9 and J usage is TRBJ2-2; the D is unclear. The origin of this receptor is a man aged 25-45 years in good health and CMV-seropositive. Material: PBMCs. CDR3 residues: CASSPREASTNTGELFF. The CDR3 DNA sequence: TGTGCCAGCAGCCCTAGAGAGGCTTCCACGAACACCGGGGAGCTGTTTTTT.